This T cell receptor beta chain appears in the sequencing data of a study of CD8+CD57+ T cells in acquired aplastic anemia. Trimming at V came to 5 bases and at J to 0 bases, leaving 3 bases not matched to a gene. This CDR3 comprises 15 residues. Germline V gives CDR1 LNHDA, CDR2 SQIVND (reference sequence). Template material for TCR beta VDJ and CDR3 profiling consisted of genomic DNA. TCRdb analysed the reads with MiXCR anew, one entry per CDR3 protein. The table lists 150,000 to 200,000 distinct CDR3 sequences, 55% to 70% of them singletons, with about 45% in the top ten. At least ten counts were recorded for this clonotype.

The TCR comes from a human donor with severe aplastic anemia or a healthy control (not recorded which). This chain uses TRBV19 with TRBJ1-1; 10 bases map to TRBD1. Sample: sorted CD4+, CD8+, or CD8+CD57+ T cells (not recorded which) from PBMCs. The CDR3 loop is CASSRGQGLNTEAFF. Written as DNA, the CDR3 is TGTGCCAGTAGTCGGGGACAGGGGCTGAACACTGAAGCTTTCTTT.